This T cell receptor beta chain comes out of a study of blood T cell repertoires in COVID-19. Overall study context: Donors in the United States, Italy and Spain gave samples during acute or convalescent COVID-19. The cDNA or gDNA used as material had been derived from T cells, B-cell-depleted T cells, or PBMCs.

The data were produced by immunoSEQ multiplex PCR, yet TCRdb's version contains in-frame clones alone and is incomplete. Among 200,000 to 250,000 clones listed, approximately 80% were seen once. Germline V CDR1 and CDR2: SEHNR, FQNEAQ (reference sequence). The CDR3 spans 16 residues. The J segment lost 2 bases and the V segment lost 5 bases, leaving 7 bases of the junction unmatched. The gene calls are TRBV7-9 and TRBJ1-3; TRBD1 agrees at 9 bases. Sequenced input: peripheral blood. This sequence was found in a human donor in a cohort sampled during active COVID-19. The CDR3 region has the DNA TGTGCCAGCAGCACGGGACAGGGTTTGGCTGGAAACACCATATATTTT. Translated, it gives CASSTGQGLAGNTIYF.